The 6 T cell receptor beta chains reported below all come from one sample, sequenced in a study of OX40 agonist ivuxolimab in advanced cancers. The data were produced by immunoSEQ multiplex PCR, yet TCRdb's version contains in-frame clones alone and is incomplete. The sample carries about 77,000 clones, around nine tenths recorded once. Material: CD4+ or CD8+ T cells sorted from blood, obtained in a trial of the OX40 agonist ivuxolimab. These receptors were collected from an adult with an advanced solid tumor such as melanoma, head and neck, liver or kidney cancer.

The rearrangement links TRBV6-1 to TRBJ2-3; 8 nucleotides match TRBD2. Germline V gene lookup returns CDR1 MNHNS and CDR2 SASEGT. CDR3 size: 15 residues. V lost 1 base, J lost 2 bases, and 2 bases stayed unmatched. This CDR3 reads CASSEGLAFTDTQYF. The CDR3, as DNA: TGTGCCAGCAGTGAAGGACTAGCGTTCACAGATACGCAGTATTTT.

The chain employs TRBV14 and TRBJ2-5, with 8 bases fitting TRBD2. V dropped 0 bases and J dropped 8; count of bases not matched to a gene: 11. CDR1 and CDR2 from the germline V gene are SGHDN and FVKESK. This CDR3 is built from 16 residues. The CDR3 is CASSQEGALAGLTQYF. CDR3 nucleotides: TGTGCCAGCAGCCAAGAAGGCGCCCTAGCGGGCTTAACCCAGTACTTC.

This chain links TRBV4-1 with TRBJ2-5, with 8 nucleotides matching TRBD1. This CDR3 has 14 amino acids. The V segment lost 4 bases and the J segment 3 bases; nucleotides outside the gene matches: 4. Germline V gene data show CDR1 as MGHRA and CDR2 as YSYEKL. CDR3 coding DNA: TGCGCCAGCAGCCTAGGACAGGGTAAAGAGACCCAGTACTTC. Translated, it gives CASSLGQGKETQYF.

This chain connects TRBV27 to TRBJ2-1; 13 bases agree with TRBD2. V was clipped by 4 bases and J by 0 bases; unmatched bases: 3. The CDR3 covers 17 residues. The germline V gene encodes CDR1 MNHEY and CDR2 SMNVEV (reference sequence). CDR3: CASSYGTSGVSYNEQFF. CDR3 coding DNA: TGTGCCAGCAGTTACGGGACTAGCGGGGTCTCCTACAATGAGCAGTTCTTC.

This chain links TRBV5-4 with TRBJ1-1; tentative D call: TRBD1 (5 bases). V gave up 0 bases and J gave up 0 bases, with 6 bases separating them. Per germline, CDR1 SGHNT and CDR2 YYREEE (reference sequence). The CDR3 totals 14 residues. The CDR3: CASSLGQMNTEAFF. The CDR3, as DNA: TGTGCCAGCAGCTTGGGACAGATGAACACTGAAGCTTTCTTT.

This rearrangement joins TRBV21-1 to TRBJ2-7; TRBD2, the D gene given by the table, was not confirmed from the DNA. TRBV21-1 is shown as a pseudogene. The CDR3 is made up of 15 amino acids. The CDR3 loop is CASSAERELKEEQYF. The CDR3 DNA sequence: TGTGCCAGCAGCGCAGAGCGGGAGCTAAAAGAGGAGCAGTACTTC.